The clone carrying this T cell receptor beta chain has at least ten counts. Its antigen is unknown. The data were taken from a study of neurological immune-mediated disorders. General observations from the study: No sharing of CDR3 amino acid sequences was observed among expanded clones across subjects, suggesting private repertoires in all groups.

Germline-derived CDR1 and CDR2 are SGHNT and YYREEE (reference sequence). This CDR3 is built from 15 residues. Unmatched junction bases numbered 6, after V lost 4 bases and J lost 3 bases. Time point denoted: longitudinal time-point 1 (baseline). Unsorted libraries came from 2 million PBMCs stored at -80 °C. 5'RACE with 10-nucleotide random UMIs generated the cDNA. Each sequencing run yielded over 180 million TCR-beta sequences from 15-18 subjects. TCRdb analysed the 5' RACE reads with MiXCR anew, one entry per CDR3 protein. This table has 55,000 to 70,000 distinct CDR3 sequences, over 8.5% appearing once.

This clonotype was obtained from a male donor with HTLV-1-associated myelopathy (HAM/TSP). V and J are TRBV5-4 and TRBJ2-1; 8 bases are shared with TRBD1. The sample was PBMCs. This chain's CDR3 is CASSPGGLVYNEQFF. The CDR3 DNA reads as TGTGCCAGCAGCCCAGGGGGCCTAGTCTACAATGAGCAGTTCTTC.